The next 8 T cell receptor beta chains were all read from a single sample in a study of identical twins. MiXCR was run by TCRdb on the 5' RACE reads, yielding one entry per CDR3 protein. In the table there are nearly 200,000 distinct CDR3 sequences, more than 15% of which are singletons. These data also formed part of another study, on T cells expressing NK-cell markers.

What was sequenced was CD8+ T cells sorted from blood. All receptors derive from a young woman in good health.

This clonotype occurred a few times. The rearrangement joins TRBV7-8 to TRBJ2-3, with 8 bases aligning to TRBD1. There are 14 residues in the CDR3. Germline lookup yields CDR1 SGHVS and CDR2 FQNEAQ. J was trimmed by 4 bases and V by 5 bases; bases with no gene match: 5. CDR3 sequence: CASSHQGAPDTQYF. The CDR3 region has the DNA TGTGCCAGCAGCCATCAGGGGGCCCCAGATACGCAGTATTTT.

The rearrangement joins TRBV20-1 to TRBJ1-5; 7 bases line up with TRBD1. Germline values: CDR1 DFQATT, CDR2 SNEGSKA (reference sequence). The CDR3 consists of 13 residues. After removal of 5 bases from V and 3 bases from J, the junction contained 4 bases not matched to a gene. In DNA form, the CDR3 reads TGCAGTGCTCAGGACAGGACCAATCAGCCCCAGCATTTT. The encoded protein is CSAQDRTNQPQHF.

This clonotype was observed a handful of times. This chain joins TRBV29-1 and TRBJ2-7; 8 bases agree with TRBD1. This CDR3 is 11 amino acids long. The V and J ends lost 6 bases and 3 bases, in that order; junction bases with no gene match: 1. CDR1 is SQVTM and CDR2 is ANQGSEA in the germline V gene. The CDR3: CSVGTGYEQYF. The CDR3 nucleotides are TGCAGCGTGGGGACAGGCTACGAGCAGTACTTC.

This chain uses TRBV10-3 with TRBJ2-7; D possibly corresponds to TRBD2 (6 bases). CDR3 length equals 14 residues. Trimming removed 6 bases at V and 3 bases at J, with 15 bases between. Germline CDR1 ENHRY, CDR2 SYGVKD. CDR3 loop: CAIRGGENIYEQYF. The CDR3 nucleotides read TGTGCCATCAGGGGGGGTGAGAACATCTACGAGCAGTACTTC.

This clonotype has at least ten counts. The rearrangement uses TRBV6-2 or TRBV6-3 and TRBJ2-6, with D perhaps being TRBD1 or TRBD2 (5 bases each). The V and J ends lost 6 bases and 0 bases respectively, with 12 bases between them. The CDR3 contains 16 residues. Germline CDR1 reads MNHEY; CDR2 reads SVGEGT. The CDR3 sequence is CASRPGTASGANVLTF. The CDR3, as DNA: TGTGCCAGCAGACCCGGGACGGCCTCTGGGGCCAACGTCCTGACTTTC.

The J gene is TRBJ2-7, the V gene TRBV2; perhaps TRBD1 as D (5 bases). Germline lookup yields CDR1 SNHLY and CDR2 FYNNEI. V gave up 5 bases and J gave up 5 bases, with 19 bases separating them. The CDR3 has 15 residues. The CDR3 nucleotides are TGTGCCAGCAGTCGCAGGGTAGGGCCCAGGCACGAGCAGTACTTC. This translates into CASSRRVGPRHEQYF. Supplemented by reference TRBV2 and TRBJ2-7, the full variable domain reads EPEVTQTPSHQVTQMGQEVILRCVPISNHLYFYWYRQILGQKVEFLVSFYNNEISEKSEIFDDQFSVERPDGSNFTLKIRSTKLEDSAMYFCASSRRVGPRHEQYFGPGTRLTVT.

This clonotype was seen repeatedly, ten times or more. The J gene is TRBJ1-1, the V gene TRBV5-6, with unresolved D. Trimming took off 0 bases at V and 7 bases at J, with 7 bases between the two ends. Germline CDR1 SGHDT, CDR2 YYEEEE. The CDR3 runs 12 residues. The CDR3 sequence: CASSLGALEAFF. The CDR3, as DNA: TGTGCCAGCAGCTTGGGGGCTCTTGAAGCTTTCTTT.

The chain joins TRBV2 to TRBJ2-3, with 10 bases fitting TRBD2. Germline loops: CDR1 SNHLY, CDR2 FYNNEI. The CDR3 is 17 residues long. J was trimmed by 2 bases and V by 2 bases; bases with no gene match: 7. CDR3 residues: CASSESGAGGITDTQYF. Written as DNA, the CDR3 is TGTGCCAGCAGTGAAAGCGGAGCGGGAGGGATCACAGATACGCAGTATTTT.